Listed below are T cell receptor beta chains from one sample, sequenced in a study of T-cell reconstitution after alpha-beta-depleted transplantation in children. In TCRdb, the PCR reads were re-called with MiXCR into one record per CDR3 protein. This sample has 500,000 to 600,000 distinct CDR3 sequences, with roughly a quarter found just once. This material consisted of PBMCs, taken before TCRalphabeta/CD19-depleted stem cell transplant. Source of these receptors: a boy in the first two years of life with Wiskott-Aldrich syndrome, due to receive a stem cell transplant. CDR3s include the opening cysteine and the closing phenylalanine or tryptophan. D genes are given only for firm matches. Clone size is stated in some rows and not others, as once, few, many or a class when expanded.

j_call: TRBJ2-3; clone_size: NA; d_call: NA; v_call: TRBV5-6; cdr3_length: 15; cdr3_aa: CASSSAPGSTDTQYF; cdr3_nt: TGTGCCAGCAGCTCAGCACCGGGAAGCACAGATACGCAGTATTTT
j_call: TRBJ2-2; clone_size: few; d_call: NA; v_call: TRBV7-9; cdr3_length: 13; cdr3_aa: CASSLRATGELFF; cdr3_nt: TGTGCCAGCAGCTTACGGGCGACCGGGGAGCTGTTTTTT
j_call: TRBJ2-7; clone_size: few; d_call: TRBD2; v_call: TRBV20-1; cdr3_length: 13; cdr3_aa: CSAQRGPLDEQYF; cdr3_nt: TGCAGTGCCCAGCGGGGTCCTCTGGACGAGCAGTACTTC
j_call: TRBJ2-5; clone_size: many; d_call: TRBD1; v_call: TRBV12-3/TRBV12-4; cdr3_length: 14; cdr3_aa: CASSSGQGAGTQYF; cdr3_nt: TGTGCCAGCAGTTCGGGACAGGGGGCCGGGACCCAGTACTTC
j_call: TRBJ2-3; clone_size: NA; d_call: TRBD2; v_call: TRBV10-3; cdr3_length: 12; cdr3_aa: CAISSGTTTQYF; cdr3_nt: TGTGCCATCAGCTCCGGGACTACTACGCAGTATTTT
j_call: TRBJ2-1; clone_size: NA; d_call: NA; v_call: TRBV3-1; cdr3_length: 13; cdr3_aa: CASSIQTYNEQFF; cdr3_nt: TGTGCCAGCAGCATCCAGACCTACAATGAGCAGTTCTTC
j_call: TRBJ1-2; clone_size: NA; d_call: NA; v_call: TRBV3-1; cdr3_length: 14; cdr3_aa: CASSPNGGGYGYTF; cdr3_nt: TGTGCCAGCAGCCCAAACGGGGGGGGCTATGGCTACACCTTC
j_call: TRBJ1-4; clone_size: NA; d_call: TRBD1; v_call: TRBV6-1; cdr3_length: 14; cdr3_aa: CASTPGGVKEKLFF; cdr3_nt: TGTGCCAGCACCCCAGGGGGAGTCAAGGAAAAACTGTTTTTT
j_call: TRBJ1-5; clone_size: NA; d_call: TRBD1; v_call: TRBV6-1; cdr3_length: 14; cdr3_aa: CAIMETGSYQPQHF; cdr3_nt: TGTGCCATAATGGAGACAGGGAGTTATCAGCCCCAGCATTTT
j_call: TRBJ2-3; clone_size: few; d_call: NA; v_call: TRBV7-3; cdr3_length: 15; cdr3_aa: CASSRDSGGTDTQYF; cdr3_nt: TGTGCCAGCAGCCGGGACAGTGGGGGGACAGATACGCAGTATTTT
j_call: TRBJ2-6; clone_size: NA; d_call: TRBD2; v_call: TRBV20-1; cdr3_length: 16; cdr3_aa: CSARLAGSAGANVLTF; cdr3_nt: TGCAGTGCTAGACTAGCGGGAAGCGCTGGGGCCAACGTCCTGACTTTC
j_call: TRBJ2-2; clone_size: NA; d_call: TRBD2; v_call: TRBV5-1; cdr3_length: 16; cdr3_aa: CASSPPGLVNTGELFF; cdr3_nt: TGCGCCAGCAGCCCTCCGGGACTAGTAAACACCGGGGAGCTGTTTTTT
j_call: TRBJ1-1; clone_size: NA; d_call: NA; v_call: TRBV28; cdr3_length: 19; cdr3_aa: CASSLGGRSPFTWNTEAFF; cdr3_nt: TGTGCCAGCAGTTTAGGGGGACGGTCCCCCTTTACCTGGAACACTGAAGCTTTCTTT
j_call: TRBJ2-7; clone_size: NA; d_call: TRBD2; v_call: TRBV4-2; cdr3_length: 14; cdr3_aa: CASSRLAGKYEQYF; cdr3_nt: TGTGCCAGCAGTCGACTAGCGGGAAAATACGAGCAGTACTTC
j_call: TRBJ2-7; clone_size: few; d_call: NA; v_call: TRBV5-1; cdr3_length: 14; cdr3_aa: CASSLGEGLDEQYF; cdr3_nt: TGCGCCAGCAGCTTGGGAGAGGGGTTGGACGAGCAGTACTTC
j_call: TRBJ2-1; clone_size: few; d_call: TRBD2; v_call: TRBV20-1; cdr3_length: 12; cdr3_aa: CSAGSGRNEQFF; cdr3_nt: TGCAGTGCAGGTAGCGGGAGGAATGAGCAGTTCTTC
j_call: TRBJ2-2; clone_size: few; d_call: NA; v_call: TRBV25-1; cdr3_length: 14; cdr3_aa: CASSVTGFPGELFF; cdr3_nt: TGTGCCAGCAGTGTGACGGGATTTCCCGGGGAGCTGTTTTTT
j_call: TRBJ1-6; clone_size: NA; d_call: NA; v_call: TRBV2; cdr3_length: 14; cdr3_aa: CASSDRHPNSPLHF; cdr3_nt: TGTGCCAGCAGTGACCGGCACCCTAATTCACCCCTCCACTTT
j_call: TRBJ2-3; clone_size: few; d_call: NA; v_call: TRBV15; cdr3_length: 12; cdr3_aa: CATSRDYDTQYF; cdr3_nt: TGTGCCACCAGCAGGGATTACGATACGCAGTATTTT
j_call: TRBJ1-2; clone_size: few; d_call: TRBD1; v_call: TRBV29-1; cdr3_length: 14; cdr3_aa: CSVGGQGLGYGYTF; cdr3_nt: TGCAGCGTTGGCGGACAGGGACTAGGGTATGGCTACACCTTC
j_call: TRBJ2-1; clone_size: once; d_call: NA; v_call: TRBV11-2; cdr3_length: 14; cdr3_aa: CASSLVVDWAGRIF; cdr3_nt: TGTGCCAGCAGCTTAGTGGTGGATTGGGCAGGACGGATCTTC
j_call: TRBJ2-1; clone_size: NA; d_call: NA; v_call: TRBV20-1; cdr3_length: 15; cdr3_aa: CSARVGGTTYNEQFF; cdr3_nt: TGCAGTGCTAGAGTGGGCGGGACCACCTACAATGAGCAGTTCTTC
j_call: TRBJ2-1; clone_size: few; d_call: TRBD1; v_call: TRBV20-1; cdr3_length: 13; cdr3_aa: CSAIGTGGPEQFF; cdr3_nt: TGCAGTGCTATTGGGACAGGTGGCCCTGAGCAGTTCTTC
j_call: TRBJ1-2; clone_size: NA; d_call: TRBD1; v_call: TRBV5-1; cdr3_length: 14; cdr3_aa: CASSEGQGAYGYTF; cdr3_nt: TGCGCCAGCAGCGAGGGACAGGGAGCCTATGGCTACACCTTC
j_call: TRBJ2-1; clone_size: few; d_call: TRBD2; v_call: TRBV5-1; cdr3_length: 16; cdr3_aa: CATGTSGRGSYNEQFF; cdr3_nt: TGCGCCACCGGGACTAGCGGGAGAGGATCCTACAATGAGCAGTTCTTC
j_call: TRBJ2-7; clone_size: NA; d_call: TRBD2; v_call: TRBV5-1; cdr3_length: 14; cdr3_aa: CASSPSGRSYEQYF; cdr3_nt: TGCGCCAGCAGCCCTAGCGGGAGATCCTACGAGCAGTACTTC
j_call: TRBJ2-1; clone_size: few; d_call: NA; v_call: TRBV20-1; cdr3_length: 12; cdr3_aa: CSSRAYPTEQFF; cdr3_nt: TGCAGTTCTAGGGCCTACCCAACGGAGCAGTTCTTC
j_call: TRBJ1-1; clone_size: NA; d_call: NA; v_call: TRBV18; cdr3_length: 15; cdr3_aa: CASSRIGGMNTEAFF; cdr3_nt: TGTGCCAGCTCACGGATCGGGGGCATGAACACTGAAGCTTTCTTT
j_call: TRBJ1-2; clone_size: NA; d_call: NA; v_call: TRBV5-1; cdr3_length: 14; cdr3_aa: CASSTGPGSYGYTF; cdr3_nt: TGCGCCAGCAGCACGGGCCCAGGAAGCTATGGCTACACCTTC
j_call: TRBJ2-1; clone_size: few; d_call: TRBD2; v_call: TRBV14; cdr3_length: 13; cdr3_aa: CASSPRLASEQFF; cdr3_nt: TGTGCCAGCAGCCCCAGACTAGCGTCTGAGCAGTTCTTC
j_call: TRBJ2-1; clone_size: few; d_call: TRBD2; v_call: TRBV27; cdr3_length: 16; cdr3_aa: CASSFITSGTYNEQFF; cdr3_nt: TGTGCCAGCAGTTTTATAACTAGCGGTACCTACAATGAGCAGTTCTTC
j_call: TRBJ2-5; clone_size: NA; d_call: NA; v_call: TRBV5-1; cdr3_length: 14; cdr3_aa: CASSLEAPVVTQYF; cdr3_nt: TGCGCCAGCAGCTTGGAGGCACCCGTCGTTACCCAGTACTTC
j_call: TRBJ2-1; clone_size: many; d_call: TRBD2; v_call: TRBV7-9; cdr3_length: 14; cdr3_aa: CASTPISGSNEQFF; cdr3_nt: TGTGCCAGCACCCCAATCAGCGGGAGCAATGAGCAGTTCTTC
j_call: TRBJ2-2; clone_size: few; d_call: TRBD2; v_call: TRBV2; cdr3_length: 15; cdr3_aa: CASKVASGSTGELFF; cdr3_nt: TGTGCCAGCAAGGTGGCTAGCGGGAGCACCGGGGAGCTGTTTTTT
j_call: TRBJ1-1; clone_size: few; d_call: TRBD1; v_call: TRBV5-6; cdr3_length: 15; cdr3_aa: CASSPMNRGPPEAFF; cdr3_nt: TGTGCCAGCAGCCCCATGAACAGGGGACCTCCTGAAGCTTTCTTT
j_call: TRBJ2-1; clone_size: NA; d_call: TRBD2; v_call: TRBV20-1; cdr3_length: 17; cdr3_aa: CSARDRTVLAGVGEQFF; cdr3_nt: TGCAGTGCTAGAGATCGTACTGTTCTAGCGGGAGTTGGTGAGCAGTTCTTC
j_call: TRBJ2-7; clone_size: NA; d_call: NA; v_call: TRBV7-9; cdr3_length: 16; cdr3_aa: CASSLDLTGAGSEQYF; cdr3_nt: TGTGCCAGCAGCTTAGATCTAACGGGGGCTGGGAGCGAGCAGTACTTC
j_call: TRBJ2-5; clone_size: many; d_call: NA; v_call: TRBV7-9; cdr3_length: 13; cdr3_aa: CASSLGPWETQYF; cdr3_nt: TGTGCCAGCAGCTTAGGTCCTTGGGAGACCCAGTACTTC
j_call: TRBJ2-7; clone_size: once; d_call: TRBD2; v_call: TRBV7-9; cdr3_length: 17; cdr3_aa: CASSLVSSGRIGYEQYF; cdr3_nt: TGTGCCAGCAGCTTAGTCTCTAGCGGGAGGATCGGCTACGAGCAGTACTTC
j_call: TRBJ2-7; clone_size: few; d_call: TRBD2; v_call: TRBV7-9; cdr3_length: 15; cdr3_aa: CASSTGLAVLDEQYF; cdr3_nt: TGTGCCAGCAGCACGGGACTAGCGGTTCTGGACGAGCAGTACTTC